The clone carrying this T cell receptor beta chain showed up many times. The antigen is unknown. This sample is drawn from a study of regulatory T cells in long-lasting Graves disease. Overall study: Over 5 years of antithyroid drugs plus positive TSH receptor antibodies defined persistent Graves' disease. General study findings and limits: Persistent Graves' patients showed less TCR diversity than newly diagnosed ones.

Time point specified: persistent/refractory GD, antithyroid drugs over 5 years with positive TRAb. Extracted RNA from PBMCs served as the source of the TCR library. Criteria from the American Thyroid Association guidelines were applied to diagnose Graves' disease. iRepertoire HTBI primers and Arm-PCR of CDR3 regions built TCR beta libraries. Methods used by the authors: Detected in the samples were over 60 TRBV and 14 to 15 TRBJ segments. TCRdb reprocessed the multiplex PCR reads with MiXCR, giving one entry per CDR3 protein. The V and J calls, along with clone size, are taken from TCRdb and not from the paper's own processing. Of a few hundred thousand distinct CDR3 sequences in the sample, roughly 25% were seen once. V was cut by 3 bases and J by 4 bases, with 15 bases left in between. CDR3 length: 14 residues. Per germline, CDR1 DFQATT and CDR2 SNEGSKA (reference sequence).

Material: peripheral blood mononuclear cells (PBMCs), obtained when the disease was refractory, from a patient treated with antithyroid drugs. The receptor's source is a woman aged 35 to 49 with Graves disease. The chain couples TRBV20-1 to TRBJ1-2; D not resolved. The CDR3 coding sequence is TGCAGTGCTAGCCCCAGGCTGGCTCTCTATGGCTACACCTTC. The encoded protein is CSASPRLALYGYTF.